These T cell receptor beta chains were read from a single sample in a study of regulatory T cells in long-lasting Graves disease. TCRdb reanalysed the multiplex PCR reads using MiXCR and keeps one entry per CDR3 protein. The sample carries 600,000 to 650,000 distinct CDR3 sequences, 16% recorded once. These data were also filed under a second study, of T cells in Graves' hyperthyroidism and ophthalmopathy.

The sample consisted of peripheral blood mononuclear cells (PBMCs), taken at new diagnosis, from a patient treated with antithyroid drugs. The receptors were gathered from a woman aged 25 to 45 with Graves disease. CDR3s include the opening cysteine and the closing phenylalanine or tryptophan. Fields, in order: V gene, J gene, D gene, clone size, CDR3 DNA, CDR3 protein. D genes are given only for firm matches. Not all rows give a size; the values are once, few, many and, for expanded clones, a class.

V gene: TRBV20-1
J gene: TRBJ2-3
D gene: -
clone size: many
CDR3 DNA: TGCAGTGCTCTCGCCTATACGCAGTATTTT
CDR3 protein: CSALAYTQYF

V gene: TRBV4-2
J gene: TRBJ2-7
D gene: TRBD2
clone size: -
CDR3 DNA: TGTGCCAGCAGCCAAGAGCGCGGGACTAGCGGTTCCTCCTACGAGCAGTACTTC
CDR3 protein: CASSQERGTSGSSYEQYF

V gene: TRBV28
J gene: TRBJ2-7
D gene: -
clone size: many
CDR3 DNA: TGTGCCAGCAGCGAATACAGGGGGGGGTTGTACGAGCAGTACTTC
CDR3 protein: CASSEYRGGLYEQYF

V gene: TRBV2
J gene: TRBJ1-5
D gene: -
clone size: many
CDR3 DNA: TGTGCCAGCAGTGATCATTTTCAGCCCCAGCATTTT
CDR3 protein: CASSDHFQPQHF

V gene: TRBV5-1
J gene: TRBJ2-3
D gene: TRBD1
clone size: many
CDR3 DNA: TGCGCCAGCAGCCCACTCTTACCGGGACAGCTACGCACAGATACGCAGTATTTT
CDR3 protein: CASSPLLPGQLRTDTQYF

V gene: TRBV19
J gene: TRBJ1-4
D gene: TRBD1
clone size: once
CDR3 DNA: TGTGCCAGTAGTGGGACAGGGGGCTATAATGAAAAACTGTTTTTT
CDR3 protein: CASSGTGGYNEKLFF

V gene: TRBV2
J gene: TRBJ2-3
D gene: -
clone size: once
CDR3 DNA: TGTGCCAGCAGTCTATCTGAGGACAGAACGCAGTATTTT
CDR3 protein: CASSLSEDRTQYF

V gene: TRBV27
J gene: TRBJ2-7
D gene: -
clone size: -
CDR3 DNA: TGTGCCAGCAGCAATTCGCCGAGAGAGCAGTACTTC
CDR3 protein: CASSNSPREQYF

V gene: TRBV18
J gene: TRBJ1-1
D gene: -
clone size: -
CDR3 DNA: TGTGCCAGCTCACCAGTCCCGCCCACTGAAGCTTTCTTT
CDR3 protein: CASSPVPPTEAFF

V gene: TRBV7-8
J gene: TRBJ1-5
D gene: -
clone size: many
CDR3 DNA: TGTGCCAGCGGCAATAGCAATCAGCCCCAGCATTTT
CDR3 protein: CASGNSNQPQHF

V gene: TRBV12-3/TRBV12-4
J gene: TRBJ2-5
D gene: TRBD2
clone size: -
CDR3 DNA: TGTGCCAGCAGCTCATCGGGAGCGGGACAAGAGACCCAGTACTTC
CDR3 protein: CASSSSGAGQETQYF

V gene: TRBV3-1
J gene: TRBJ2-6
D gene: -
clone size: many
CDR3 DNA: TGTGCCAGCAGCCAAGAAGGTTCTGGGGCCAACGTCCTGACTTTC
CDR3 protein: CASSQEGSGANVLTF

V gene: TRBV6-2/TRBV6-3
J gene: TRBJ2-6
D gene: TRBD2
clone size: few
CDR3 DNA: TGTGCCAGCAGGACAGTTTCAGCGGGATGGGCCGGGGCCAACGTCCTGACTTTC
CDR3 protein: CASRTVSAGWAGANVLTF

V gene: TRBV9
J gene: TRBJ2-7
D gene: -
clone size: few
CDR3 DNA: TGTGCCAGCAGCGTGGGGGCGCTTTATGTCGAGCAGTACTTC
CDR3 protein: CASSVGALYVEQYF

V gene: TRBV19
J gene: TRBJ2-1
D gene: TRBD2
clone size: many
CDR3 DNA: TGTGCCAGTAGTACTCTAGCGGGAGGACGGTTCGTCAATGAGCAGTTCTTC
CDR3 protein: CASSTLAGGRFVNEQFF

V gene: TRBV12-3/TRBV12-4
J gene: TRBJ1-1
D gene: -
clone size: many
CDR3 DNA: TGTGCCAGCAGTTCATCAGGGTCGGCTTTCTTT
CDR3 protein: CASSSSGSAFF

V gene: TRBV20-1
J gene: TRBJ1-1
D gene: -
clone size: many
CDR3 DNA: TGCAGTGCTAGAGACGGGGCGTGGGCGTCCGAAGCTTTCTTT
CDR3 protein: CSARDGAWASEAFF

V gene: TRBV7-9
J gene: TRBJ2-1
D gene: -
clone size: -
CDR3 DNA: TGTGCCAGCAGCTTAAGCTTCACCCGGGACGTAATACGTAACTATGAGCAGTTCTTC
CDR3 protein: CASSLSFTRDVIRNYEQFF

V gene: TRBV27
J gene: TRBJ2-7
D gene: -
clone size: few
CDR3 DNA: TGTGCCAGCAGTTTCCGAAGGGGTGCGGGCACCTACGAGCAGTACTTC
CDR3 protein: CASSFRRGAGTYEQYF

V gene: TRBV28
J gene: TRBJ2-5
D gene: TRBD2
clone size: many
CDR3 DNA: TGTGCCAGCAGTTTCTCGGGACTAGCGGGAGGTGGGGAGACCCAGTACTTC
CDR3 protein: CASSFSGLAGGGETQYF

V gene: TRBV20-1
J gene: TRBJ1-5
D gene: TRBD1
clone size: many
CDR3 DNA: TGCAGTGCAGGGGACAGGGGGCACAATCAGCCCCAGCATTTT
CDR3 protein: CSAGDRGHNQPQHF

V gene: TRBV12-3/TRBV12-4
J gene: TRBJ2-7
D gene: TRBD1
clone size: many
CDR3 DNA: TGTGCCAGCAGTTTAGCGCGGACAGGGCGAATCGACGAGCAGTACTTC
CDR3 protein: CASSLARTGRIDEQYF

V gene: TRBV20-1
J gene: TRBJ2-2
D gene: TRBD2
clone size: -
CDR3 DNA: TGCAGTGCTGGGATAGGACTAGTTAGCGGGGAGCTGTTTTTT
CDR3 protein: CSAGIGLVSGELFF

V gene: TRBV6-2/TRBV6-3
J gene: TRBJ2-3
D gene: TRBD2
clone size: -
CDR3 DNA: TGTGCCAGCAGTTATTATGGTAGCGGGACTCGCCGCGCAGATACGCAGTATTTT
CDR3 protein: CASSYYGSGTRRADTQYF

V gene: TRBV27
J gene: TRBJ2-7
D gene: TRBD2
clone size: many
CDR3 DNA: TGTGCCAGCTCCGGGACTAGCGGAAGGTTCTCCTACGAGCAGTACTTC
CDR3 protein: CASSGTSGRFSYEQYF

V gene: TRBV9
J gene: TRBJ2-5
D gene: TRBD2
clone size: -
CDR3 DNA: TGTGCCAGCAGCGTCGGACTAGCGGGAGTAGAGACCCAGTACTTC
CDR3 protein: CASSVGLAGVETQYF

V gene: TRBV27
J gene: TRBJ2-6
D gene: -
clone size: many
CDR3 DNA: TGTGCCAGCAGCCACAGGGTGACTGGGGCCAACGTCCTGACTTTC
CDR3 protein: CASSHRVTGANVLTF

V gene: TRBV28
J gene: TRBJ2-7
D gene: -
clone size: many
CDR3 DNA: TGTGCCAGCAGTTTTTCGACGGTAAGCTACGAGCAGTACTTC
CDR3 protein: CASSFSTVSYEQYF

V gene: TRBV11-2
J gene: TRBJ2-7
D gene: -
clone size: many
CDR3 DNA: TGTGCCAGCAGCCTCAAAGGGACCTCCTACGAGCAGTACTTC
CDR3 protein: CASSLKGTSYEQYF

V gene: TRBV5-1
J gene: TRBJ2-1
D gene: -
clone size: many
CDR3 DNA: TGCGCCAGCAGCCCAGGGGCTCTATACAATGAGCAGTTCTTC
CDR3 protein: CASSPGALYNEQFF